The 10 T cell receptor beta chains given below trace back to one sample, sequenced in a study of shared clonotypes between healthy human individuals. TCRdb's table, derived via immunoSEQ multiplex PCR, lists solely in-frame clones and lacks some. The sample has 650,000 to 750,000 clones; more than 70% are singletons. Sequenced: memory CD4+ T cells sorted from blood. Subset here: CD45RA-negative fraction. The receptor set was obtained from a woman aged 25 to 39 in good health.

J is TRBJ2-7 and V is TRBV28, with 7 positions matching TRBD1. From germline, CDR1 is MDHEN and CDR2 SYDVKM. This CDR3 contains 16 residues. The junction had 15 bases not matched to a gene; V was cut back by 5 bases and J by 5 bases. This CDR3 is CASSRRSIQGRDEQYF. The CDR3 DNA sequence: TGTGCCAGCAGTAGACGATCGATACAGGGGCGGGACGAGCAGTACTTC.

The CDR3 region has the DNA TGTGCCAGCAGCTTTAGAGAGGGGGCTGAAGCTTTCTTT. It yields the protein CASSFREGAEAFF. J is TRBJ1-1 and V is TRBV7-2, with D possibly TRBD1 on 6 matching bases. The CDR3 contains 13 residues. Germline V lookup: CDR1 SGHTA, CDR2 FQGNSA. The V end was cut by 3 bases, the J end by 6 bases, with 11 bases between.

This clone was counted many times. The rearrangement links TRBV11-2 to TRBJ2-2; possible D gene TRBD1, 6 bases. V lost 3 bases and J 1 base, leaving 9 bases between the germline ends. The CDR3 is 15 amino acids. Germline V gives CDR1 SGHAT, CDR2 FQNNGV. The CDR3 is CASSFWGQNTGELFF. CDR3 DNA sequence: TGTGCCAGCAGCTTCTGGGGACAGAACACCGGGGAGCTGTTTTTT.

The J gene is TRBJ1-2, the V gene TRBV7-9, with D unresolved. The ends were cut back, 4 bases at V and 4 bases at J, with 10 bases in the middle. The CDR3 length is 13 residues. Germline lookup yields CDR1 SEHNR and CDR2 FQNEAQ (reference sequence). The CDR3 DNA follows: TGTGCCAGCAGCTCCGGGGTGGGCTATGGCTACACCTTC. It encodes CASSSGVGYGYTF.

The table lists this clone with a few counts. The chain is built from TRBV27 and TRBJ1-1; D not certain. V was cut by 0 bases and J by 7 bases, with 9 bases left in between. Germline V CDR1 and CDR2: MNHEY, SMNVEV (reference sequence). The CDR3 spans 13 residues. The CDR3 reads CASSLSFGSEAFF. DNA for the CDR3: TGTGCCAGCAGTTTATCCTTCGGCAGTGAAGCTTTCTTT.

The CDR3 loop is CASSPKFATNEKLFF. The DNA for the CDR3 is TGTGCCAGCAGTCCAAAGTTTGCAACTAATGAAAAACTGTTTTTT. The V and J genes are TRBV6-1 and TRBJ1-4; no clear D gene. The length of the CDR3 is 15 residues. Germline assignment: CDR1 MNHNS and CDR2 SASEGT. The ends were cut back, 5 bases at V and 0 bases at J, with 10 bases in the middle.

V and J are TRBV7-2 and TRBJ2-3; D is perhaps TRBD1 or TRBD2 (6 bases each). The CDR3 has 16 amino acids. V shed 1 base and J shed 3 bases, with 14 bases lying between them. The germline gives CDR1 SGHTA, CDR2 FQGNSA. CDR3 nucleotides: TGTGCCAGCAGCTTAGGTGGGGGGCAGGGGACAGATACGCAGTATTTT. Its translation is CASSLGGGQGTDTQYF.

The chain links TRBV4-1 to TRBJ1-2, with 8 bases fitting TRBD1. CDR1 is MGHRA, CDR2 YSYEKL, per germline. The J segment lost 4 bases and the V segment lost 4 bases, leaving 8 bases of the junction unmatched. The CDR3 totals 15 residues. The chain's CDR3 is CASSPGDRKIYGYTF. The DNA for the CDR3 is TGCGCCAGCAGCCCCGGGGACAGGAAGATCTATGGCTACACCTTC.

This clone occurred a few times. In DNA, the CDR3 is TGTGCCACCAGCTTGGGACTGAACACCGGGGAGCTGTTTTTT. Its protein is CATSLGLNTGELFF. The chain links TRBV15 to TRBJ2-2, with D tentatively TRBD2 (6 bases). The CDR3 runs to 14 residues. The germline gives CDR1 LNHNV, CDR2 YYDKDF (reference sequence). V gave up 5 bases and J gave up 1 base, with 8 bases separating them. Drawing the rest from reference TRBV15 and TRBJ2-2, the complete variable domain is DAMVIQNPRYQVTQFGKPVTLSCSQTLNHNVMYWYQQKSSQAPKLLFHYYDKDFNNEADTPDNFQSRRPNTSFCFLDIRSPGLGDTAMYLCATSLGLNTGELFFGEGSRLTVL.

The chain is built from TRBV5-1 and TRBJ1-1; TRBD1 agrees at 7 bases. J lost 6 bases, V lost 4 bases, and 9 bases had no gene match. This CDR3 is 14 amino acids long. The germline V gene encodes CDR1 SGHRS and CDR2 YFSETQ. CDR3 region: CASSVIPGTAEAFF. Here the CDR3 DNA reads TGCGCCAGCAGCGTGATTCCCGGGACAGCTGAAGCTTTCTTT.